These T cell receptor beta chains were read from a single sample in a study of control samples from healthy donors and cancer patients. TCRdb keeps only in-frame clones here, not all; method: immunoSEQ multiplex PCR. This table holds tens of thousands of clones, around nine tenths found once. The sample comprised blood. The source of these receptors is a man aged 45-60 years in good health. The CDR3 runs from the conserved cysteine through the conserved F or W. A D gene is named only where the DNA matches it firmly. Clone sizes are given selectively: once, few, many, or a class where the clone is expanded.

J gene: TRBJ2-7; clone size: once; D gene: .; V gene: TRBV18; CDR3 DNA: TGTGCCAGCTCACCAGTGCGCGGACAGCGGACCTACGAGCAGTACTTC; CDR3 protein: CASSPVRGQRTYEQYF
J gene: TRBJ1-2; clone size: .; D gene: .; V gene: TRBV7-8; CDR3 DNA: TGTGCCAGCAGCTTAGAATGGCAGCCCAACGGTGGCTACACCTTC; CDR3 protein: CASSLEWQPNGGYTF
J gene: TRBJ2-1; clone size: once; D gene: .; V gene: TRBV12-3/TRBV12-4; CDR3 DNA: TGTGCCAGCAGTTTCGCCGGGGCGGAGCAGTTCTTC; CDR3 protein: CASSFAGAEQFF
J gene: TRBJ1-4; clone size: .; D gene: TRBD1; V gene: TRBV7-6; CDR3 DNA: TGTGCCAGCAGTAAAACCGGACAGGGCGGAGAAAAACTGTTTTTT; CDR3 protein: CASSKTGQGGEKLFF
J gene: TRBJ2-5; clone size: .; D gene: .; V gene: TRBV2; CDR3 DNA: TGTGCCAGCAGGCTTCAGGGGATCCAAGAGACCCAGTACTTC; CDR3 protein: CASRLQGIQETQYF
J gene: TRBJ1-4; clone size: once; D gene: TRBD1; V gene: TRBV7-9; CDR3 DNA: TGTGCCAGCACCGGAGGCAGGGGGGCTGAAAAACTGTTTTTT; CDR3 protein: CASTGGRGAEKLFF
J gene: TRBJ2-3; clone size: .; D gene: TRBD2; V gene: TRBV3-1/TRBV3-2; CDR3 DNA: TGTGCCAGCAGCTCCCTCGATGGACTAGCGGGGGCAACAGATACGCAGTATTTT; CDR3 protein: CASSSLDGLAGATDTQYF
J gene: TRBJ1-4; clone size: .; D gene: TRBD1; V gene: TRBV5-1; CDR3 DNA: TGCGCCAGCAGTTTTTACCAGGGGGCACGAGAAAAACTGTTTTTT; CDR3 protein: CASSFYQGAREKLFF
J gene: TRBJ1-4; clone size: .; D gene: .; V gene: TRBV7-9; CDR3 DNA: TGTGCCAGCAGCTTAGTGGGAAATGAAAAACTGTTTTTT; CDR3 protein: CASSLVGNEKLFF
J gene: TRBJ2-2; clone size: once; D gene: TRBD2; V gene: TRBV5-1; CDR3 DNA: TGCGCCAGCAGCTCGACTAGCGGGGGGACCGGGGAGCTGTTTTTT; CDR3 protein: CASSSTSGGTGELFF
J gene: TRBJ1-1; clone size: .; D gene: .; V gene: TRBV7-3; CDR3 DNA: TGTGCCAGCAGCTTAACGCCGGGCATTGGCACTGAAGCTTTCTTT; CDR3 protein: CASSLTPGIGTEAFF
J gene: TRBJ1-2; clone size: once; D gene: TRBD1; V gene: TRBV19; CDR3 DNA: TGTGCCAGTAGTATATTAGAGCAGGGGGTCTGGCATGGCTACACCTTC; CDR3 protein: CASSILEQGVWHGYTF
J gene: TRBJ1-2; clone size: .; D gene: .; V gene: TRBV14; CDR3 DNA: TGTGCCAGCAGCCAAGACCCCTTCTATGGCTACACCTTC; CDR3 protein: CASSQDPFYGYTF
J gene: TRBJ2-3; clone size: .; D gene: .; V gene: TRBV12-3/TRBV12-4; CDR3 DNA: TGTGCCAGCAGTTTAGGGCTCACAGATACGCAGTATTTT; CDR3 protein: CASSLGLTDTQYF
J gene: TRBJ2-3; clone size: few; D gene: .; V gene: TRBV5-6; CDR3 DNA: TGTGCCAGCAGCTTGCAAGGTCCGGCTTCAGATACGCAGTATTTT; CDR3 protein: CASSLQGPASDTQYF
J gene: TRBJ1-5; clone size: .; D gene: TRBD1; V gene: TRBV6-5; CDR3 DNA: TGTGCCAGCAGTACCGGGACAGGGGATCAGCCCCAGCATTTT; CDR3 protein: CASSTGTGDQPQHF
J gene: TRBJ2-1; clone size: once; D gene: .; V gene: TRBV6-2/TRBV6-3; CDR3 DNA: TGTGCCAGCAGTAGCGGGCCGTACAATGAGCAGTTCTTC; CDR3 protein: CASSSGPYNEQFF
J gene: TRBJ1-5; clone size: .; D gene: TRBD1; V gene: TRBV30; CDR3 DNA: TGTGCCTGGAGTGGCGACAGGGGCAATCAGCCCCAGCATTTT; CDR3 protein: CAWSGDRGNQPQHF
J gene: TRBJ1-2; clone size: .; D gene: .; V gene: TRBV7-8; CDR3 DNA: TGTGCCAGCAGCTTAAACCTACTGCTCTATGGCTACACCTTC; CDR3 protein: CASSLNLLLYGYTF
J gene: TRBJ1-5; clone size: .; D gene: .; V gene: TRBV7-6; CDR3 DNA: TGTGCCAGCAGCTTAGGGGGGCGAGGTCAGCCCCAGCATTTT; CDR3 protein: CASSLGGRGQPQHF